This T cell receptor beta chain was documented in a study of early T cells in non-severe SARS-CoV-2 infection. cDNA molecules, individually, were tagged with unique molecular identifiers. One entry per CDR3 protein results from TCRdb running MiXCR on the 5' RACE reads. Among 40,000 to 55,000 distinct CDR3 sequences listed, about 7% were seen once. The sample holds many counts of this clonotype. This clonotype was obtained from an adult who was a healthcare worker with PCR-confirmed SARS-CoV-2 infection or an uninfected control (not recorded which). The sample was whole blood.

DNA of the CDR3: TGTGCCAGCAGCGTCGGACTAGCGGGGGGGAGAAGCTCCTACAATGAGCAGTTCTTC. This codes for CASSVGLAGGRSSYNEQFF. This chain links TRBV12-3 or TRBV12-4 with TRBJ2-1, with 15 bases that match TRBD2. The V segment lost 6 bases and the J segment 0 bases; nucleotides outside the gene matches: 9. The CDR3 has 19 amino acids.